Listed below are T cell receptor beta chains from one sample, sequenced in a study of OX40 agonist ivuxolimab in advanced cancers. TCRdb's copy holds only in-frame clones and misses some; the assay was immunoSEQ multiplex PCR. The repertoire includes roughly 50,000 clones, 91% of them detected once, and 8.5% to 9% sits in the top ten. This sample comprised CD4+ or CD8+ T cells sorted from blood, obtained in a trial of the OX40 agonist ivuxolimab. The receptor source for this set is an adult with an advanced solid tumor such as melanoma, head and neck, liver or kidney cancer. The CDR3 runs from the conserved cysteine through the conserved F or W. D genes are given only for firm matches. The size entry is marked missing in some rows and otherwise reads once, few, many or a size class.

D gene	V gene	J gene	clone size	CDR3 DNA	CDR3 protein
-	TRBV2	TRBJ2-3	-	TGTGCCAGCATAAATGTTGGGGGGCCGACAGATACGCAGTATTTT	CASINVGGPTDTQYF
TRBD1	TRBV4-1	TRBJ1-6	-	TGCGCCAGCAGCCAGGACAGGAGGGGTTCACCCCTCCACTTT	CASSQDRRGSPLHF
-	TRBV14	TRBJ1-2	few	TGTGCCAGCAGCCAATCCGGGACTCCATACTATGGCTACACCTTC	CASSQSGTPYYGYTF
-	TRBV5-5	TRBJ1-2	-	TGTGCCAGCAGCTTGGGGTGGACATTGGATGGCTACACCTTC	CASSLGWTLDGYTF
-	TRBV5-6	TRBJ2-1	-	TGTGCCAGCAGCGCGGCGCAGGGGCCCTACAATGAGCAGTTCTTC	CASSAAQGPYNEQFF
-	TRBV28	TRBJ2-3	-	TGTGCCAGCAGTTTTATAGCGGGCACAGATACGCAGTATTTT	CASSFIAGTDTQYF
-	TRBV6-5	TRBJ1-1	-	TGTGCCAGCAGTTATGGGGCAGGGACGAACACTGAAGCTTTCTTT	CASSYGAGTNTEAFF
-	TRBV19	TRBJ1-5	-	TGTGCCAGTAGTATTTCGGGGGCGAGCAATCAGCCCCAGCATTTT	CASSISGASNQPQHF
-	TRBV27	TRBJ2-1	-	TGTGCCAGCAGCCCCGTCGGGACGGACTACAATGAGCAGTTCTTC	CASSPVGTDYNEQFF
-	TRBV5-4	TRBJ1-1	-	TGTGCCAGCAGGTTTGGGACCGTCGGGTACATGAACACTGAAGCTTTCTTT	CASRFGTVGYMNTEAFF
-	TRBV4-3	TRBJ1-3	-	TGCGCCAGCAGCCAAGACTCCAGGGGTGCTGGAAACACCATATATTTT	CASSQDSRGAGNTIYF
-	TRBV6-5	TRBJ2-7	-	TGTGCCAGCAGTTACGGGTGGGGTACCTACGAGCAGTACTTC	CASSYGWGTYEQYF
TRBD1	TRBV5-4	TRBJ2-3	-	TGTGCCAGCAGCTTGTCACAGGGGGCATTAGATACGCAGTATTTT	CASSLSQGALDTQYF
-	TRBV27	TRBJ1-3	-	TGTGCCAGCAGTTTATCAAGCTCTGGAAACACCATATATTTT	CASSLSSSGNTIYF
-	TRBV4-3	TRBJ2-7	-	TGCGCCAGCAGCCTCTTGCAGGGGCGCTCCTACGAGCAGTACTTC	CASSLLQGRSYEQYF
TRBD2	TRBV4-3	TRBJ2-7	-	TGCGCCAGCAGCCCCATGGTAGCGGGAGCATACGAGCAGTACTTC	CASSPMVAGAYEQYF
-	TRBV19	TRBJ1-1	-	TGTGCCAGTAGTATTCGTGGTTCCCCGAACACTGAAGCTTTCTTT	CASSIRGSPNTEAFF
-	TRBV27	TRBJ1-1	-	TGTGCCAGCAGTTTATCGGGTTCATGGAATGAAGCTTTCTTT	CASSLSGSWNEAFF
TRBD1	TRBV2	TRBJ2-7	-	TGTGCCACCTCTGGGGACAGGTCCTACGAGCAGTACTTC	CATSGDRSYEQYF
-	TRBV11-2	TRBJ2-3	-	TGTGCCAGCAGCCAGATAGAATTAGATACGCAGTATTTT	CASSQIELDTQYF
TRBD2	TRBV7-2	TRBJ2-5	-	TGTGCCAGCAGCTTAGCAGGCGGGGGAGGAGAGACCCAGTACTTC	CASSLAGGGGETQYF
-	TRBV7-9	TRBJ2-1	-	TGTGCCAGCAGCTTAGGGCAGGGAATCTACAATGAGCAGTTCTTC	CASSLGQGIYNEQFF
-	TRBV11-3	TRBJ2-2	-	TGTGCCAGCAGCACTTACAGAACCGGGGAGCTGTTTTTT	CASSTYRTGELFF
TRBD2	TRBV4-3	TRBJ2-1	-	TGCGCCAGCAGCCAAGATCGACTAGCGTACAATGAGCAGTTCTTC	CASSQDRLAYNEQFF
-	TRBV6-4	TRBJ2-7	-	TGTGCCAGCAGTGCAAACTCCTACGAGCAGTACTTC	CASSANSYEQYF
-	TRBV4-3	TRBJ1-1	-	TGCGCCAGCAGCCAAGAAGGTGGTGAAGCTTTCTTT	CASSQEGGEAFF
TRBD2	TRBV10-3	TRBJ2-7	-	TGTGCCATCAGTGACCAGCGGGGGTCTGACGAGCAGTACTTC	CAISDQRGSDEQYF
-	TRBV19	TRBJ1-6	-	TGTGCCAGTAGTATAGATTTGCGGACCTATAATTCACCCCTCCACTTT	CASSIDLRTYNSPLHF
TRBD2	TRBV28	TRBJ2-5	-	TGTGCCAGCAGTTACGTATCGGCCCCGACTAGCGTATTGGGAACAGAGACCCAGTACTTC	CASSYVSAPTSVLGTETQYF
TRBD2	TRBV28	TRBJ2-7	-	TGTGCCAGCAGTTTCGAGCGGGAGCTATACGAGCAGTACTTC	CASSFERELYEQYF
-	TRBV7-9	TRBJ1-1	-	TGTGCCAGCAGCCCTCCCAGGGAACCCACTGAAGCTTTCTTT	CASSPPREPTEAFF
-	TRBV6-4	TRBJ2-3	-	TGTGCCAGCAGTGAGTCGGACGGGGGAACTACGCAGTATTTT	CASSESDGGTTQYF
-	TRBV4-3	TRBJ1-4	-	TGCGCCAGCAGCCAAGACGGGCGAGGGGGGGATGAAAAACTGTTTTTT	CASSQDGRGGDEKLFF
-	TRBV5-4	TRBJ2-7	-	TGTGCCAGCAGCCGCATGGACTCGCCCGAGCAGTACTTC	CASSRMDSPEQYF
-	TRBV27	TRBJ1-2	once	TGTGCCAGCAGTTTAGCCGGGACACCGGTCTATGGCTACACCTTC	CASSLAGTPVYGYTF
-	TRBV6-5	TRBJ2-7	-	TGTGCCAGCAGTTACCGACAGGTGACCGAGCAGTACTTC	CASSYRQVTEQYF
TRBD2	TRBV27	TRBJ2-1	-	TGTGCCAGCCGCAAGGAACTAGCGGGATTCTATGAGCAGTTCTTC	CASRKELAGFYEQFF
TRBD1	TRBV7-6	TRBJ1-1	-	TGTGCCAGCAGCTTAGTCAGGACAGGGGCCTTGAACACTGAAGCTTTCTTT	CASSLVRTGALNTEAFF
-	TRBV14	TRBJ2-1	once	TGTGCCAGCAGCCAATACACCGACAACAATGAGCAGTTCTTC	CASSQYTDNNEQFF
TRBD2	TRBV19	TRBJ2-7	-	TGTGCCAGTAGTATGGGACTACCCTACGAGCAGTACTTC	CASSMGLPYEQYF
TRBD2	TRBV28	TRBJ2-1	-	TGTGCCAGCAGTTTAACTAGCGGAACCCTTCACCGCTCCTACAATGAGCAGTTCTTC	CASSLTSGTLHRSYNEQFF
TRBD2	TRBV5-4	TRBJ2-1	once	TGTGCCAGCAGCGAAGCCGGGACTAGCACACACAATGAGCAGTTCTTC	CASSEAGTSTHNEQFF
-	TRBV13	TRBJ1-2	few	TGTGCCAGCAGCTTAGGACAGGGAAACTATGGCTACACCTTC	CASSLGQGNYGYTF
-	TRBV11-1	TRBJ2-1	once	TGTGCCAGCAGCTTAGTCGCGTACAATGAGCAGTTCTTC	CASSLVAYNEQFF
-	TRBV7-9	TRBJ1-4	-	TGTGCCAGCAGCCTAGGTGGTAGGGGTCGGGATGAAAAACTGTTTTTT	CASSLGGRGRDEKLFF
-	TRBV7-6	TRBJ2-1	once	TGTGCCAGCAGCTTAGGTGGGGGGCCCTACAATGAGCAGTTCTTC	CASSLGGGPYNEQFF
-	TRBV4-3	TRBJ1-2	-	TGCGCCAGCAGCCAAGTGGGGAACTATGGCTACACCTTC	CASSQVGNYGYTF
-	TRBV27	TRBJ2-7	-	TGTGCCAGCAGTTCCATCCTCGATTACCGCTACGAGCAGTACTTC	CASSSILDYRYEQYF
-	TRBV11-2	TRBJ2-2	-	TGTGCCAGCAGCTTATGGGGGCCGGGCGGGGAGCTGTTTTTT	CASSLWGPGGELFF
-	TRBV21-1	TRBJ2-5	-	TGTGCCAACCCGACAGGAAAAAGCCAAGAGACCCAGTACTTC	CANPTGKSQETQYF